This passage covers 26 T cell receptor beta chains from one sample sequenced in a study of blood T cells in healthy people across ages (dated by TCRdb to between 2015 and 2017). Libraries were prepared through 5' RACE. TCRdb names Illumina HiSeq 2500 as the instrument used. A second PCR of roughly 6 to 11 cycles was performed with a sample-barcoded 5' primer and a J-beta primer mix. The public reads were reanalyzed by TCRdb: fastp trimming at Q25, MiXCR alignment, in-frame beta chains only. Here each entry gathers all rows of one CDR3 protein and keeps the most common genes and DNA. The sample records around 1.5 million distinct CDR3 sequences, 42% of which are singletons. The ten top clones hold less than 8% of the sample. Specimen: blood. The source is a woman under 30 in good health.

This clonotype was detected a few times. V is TRBV11-1 and J is TRBJ2-3; 8 bases are a match to TRBD2. The CDR3 contains 16 residues. V trimming: 4 bases; J trimming: 0 bases; junction bases outside the gene matches: 6. From germline, CDR1 is SGHAT and CDR2 FQDESV (reference sequence). In nucleotides, the CDR3 is TGTGCCAGCAGCTCACCTTCTAGCGGGAGCACAGATACGCAGTATTTT. Translated, it gives CASSSPSSGSTDTQYF.

The V call is TRBV6-5, the J call TRBJ2-3; 9 bases match TRBD2. CDR3 size: 20 residues. V shed 0 bases and J 1 base; nucleotides not matched to a gene: 14. Germline values: CDR1 MNHEY, CDR2 SVGAGI. The CDR3 nucleotides read TGTGCCAGCAGTTACTCCGGGACTAGCTCACCGGGGGCGGGCACAGATACGCAGTATTTT. Its protein product is CASSYSGTSSPGAGTDTQYF.

This clonotype came up a few times. This rearrangement joins TRBV29-1 to TRBJ2-5, with D unresolved. CDR1 and CDR2 from the germline V gene are SQVTM and ANQGSEA. The CDR3 is 12 residues long. V lost 5 bases and J 2 bases, leaving 9 bases between the germline ends. CDR3 residues: CSVSTGQETQYF. CDR3 DNA: TGCAGCGTTTCAACGGGTCAAGAGACCCAGTACTTC.

This clonotype was seen a few times. The V and J genes are TRBV7-2 and TRBJ1-2; D is unresolved. The V end was cut by 1 base, the J end by 1 base, with 16 bases between. The CDR3 is made up of 17 amino acids. Per germline, CDR1 SGHTA and CDR2 FQGNSA. The CDR3 loop reads CASSLEGRPAGNYGYTF. The CDR3 DNA reads TGTGCCAGCAGCTTAGAAGGGAGGCCAGCCGGTAACTATGGCTACACCTTC.

The gene calls are TRBV6-6 and TRBJ2-2; D is unresolved. V was clipped by 7 bases and J by 2 bases, with 11 bases between them. Germline V CDR1 and CDR2: MNHNY, SVGAGI (reference sequence). The CDR3 is 14 amino acids. CDR3: CASTLRANTGELFF. Here the CDR3 DNA reads TGTGCCAGCACCCTTCGGGCTAACACCGGGGAGCTGTTTTTT.

This clonotype was picked up a small number of times. The chain is built from TRBV4-1 and TRBJ2-7, with a possible D match to TRBD2 (5 bases). The V gene's germline CDR1 is MGHRA and CDR2 YSYEKL. This CDR3 comprises 13 residues. CDR3 sequence (DNA): TGCGAGAACTCCCCCGCCGGGATCTACGAGCAGTACTTC. Amino acids: CENSPAGIYEQYF.

The chain recombines TRBV12-3 or TRBV12-4 with TRBJ2-4; D is possibly TRBD2 (5 bases). This CDR3 spans 13 amino acids. V dropped 6 bases and J dropped 6 bases, with 12 bases sitting between them. CDR3 sequence: CASRAEGLNIQYF. DNA of the CDR3: TGTGCCAGCAGGGCTGAGGGATTAAACATTCAGTACTTC.

There are many counts of this clonotype. The genes are TRBV7-9 and TRBJ2-7, with 7 bases fitting TRBD2. With V trimmed by 3 bases and J by 0 bases, 2 bases remained unmatched. Germline assignment: CDR1 SEHNR and CDR2 FQNEAQ (reference sequence). The CDR3 extends over 14 amino acids. The CDR3 sequence is CASSFAGASYEQYF. In DNA, the CDR3 is TGTGCCAGCAGCTTTGCGGGAGCCTCCTACGAGCAGTACTTC.

V is TRBV7-3 and J is TRBJ2-6; 8 bases fit TRBD2. The V gene's germline CDR1 is SGHTA and CDR2 FQGTGA. V lost 4 bases and J lost 3; bases outside the gene matches: 2. The CDR3 extends over 15 amino acids. The CDR3 DNA sequence: TGTGCCAGCAGCTCGGGGGGGGTTGGGGCCAACGTCCTGACTTTC. Translating it yields CASSSGGVGANVLTF.

The chain's CDR3 is CSARATRDTEAFF. The CDR3 DNA sequence: TGCAGTGCTAGAGCCACCAGGGACACTGAAGCTTTCTTT. The J gene is TRBJ1-1, the V gene TRBV20-1; D perhaps matches TRBD1 (5 bases). The CDR3 is made up of 13 amino acids. V lost 1 base to trimming and J lost 3 bases, with 9 bases between them. Per the germline V gene, CDR1 is DFQATT and CDR2 is SNEGSKA (reference sequence).

This chain connects TRBV7-8 to TRBJ2-5; 11 nucleotides line up with TRBD2. Unmatched junction bases numbered 19, after V lost 8 bases and J lost 11 bases. The CDR3 has 16 amino acids. CDR1 and CDR2 from the germline V gene are SGHVS and FQNEAQ. This CDR3 reads CASDPRLAGTYNEQYF. In nucleotides, the CDR3 is TGTGCCAGCGATCCTCGACTAGCGGGAACCTACAATGAGCAGTACTTC.

This clonotype was observed a single time. This sequence joins TRBV12-3 or TRBV12-4 and TRBJ2-5; D gene uncertain. The V end lost 5 bases, the J end lost 11 bases, and 18 bases lay between the germline ends. The CDR3 spans 13 residues. The CDR3 sequence is CASSPHVKSEQYF. DNA for the CDR3: TGTGCCAGCAGTCCCCACGTAAAGAGTGAGCAGTACTTC.

The J gene is TRBJ1-2, the V gene TRBV25-1; 7 bases agree with TRBD1. Germline values: CDR1 MGHDK, CDR2 SYGVNS. The CDR3 consists of 17 residues. Trimming cost V 3 bases and J 0 bases; bases outside gene matches: 10. The CDR3 sequence is CASSDPRRDSSNYGYTF. CDR3 DNA sequence: TGTGCCAGCAGTGACCCTAGGAGGGACAGCTCTAACTATGGCTACACCTTC.

The chain couples TRBV28 to TRBJ2-3, with 11 nucleotides matching TRBD2. The V and J ends lost 8 bases and 5 bases, in that order; junction bases with no gene match: 24. CDR3 length: 20 residues. CDR1 MDHEN and CDR2 SYDVKM come from the germline V gene. CDR3 DNA: TGTGCCAGCTCGCGTGACCCATGGAGTAGCGGGAGGGCCGGGGGAGATACGCAGTATTTT. Encoded protein: CASSRDPWSSGRAGGDTQYF.

This chain uses TRBV18 with TRBJ2-5; 7 bases map to TRBD1. From germline, CDR1 is KGHSH and CDR2 LQKENI. With V trimmed by 3 bases and J by 3 bases, 7 bases remained unmatched. The length of the CDR3 is 15 residues. CDR3 bases: TGTGCCAGCTCACCGAACAGGGGATCTAAAGAGACCCAGTACTTC. This encodes CASSPNRGSKETQYF.

This clonotype was counted between two and nine times. The chain has TRBV20-1 and TRBJ2-3; tentatively, D is TRBD1 or TRBD2 (5 bases each). Germline V gene lookup returns CDR1 DFQATT and CDR2 SNEGSKA (reference sequence). This CDR3 is 13 amino acids long. V was pared by 5 bases and J by 2 bases, with 11 bases between. In DNA, the CDR3 is TGCAGTGCTGAGGGACCGAACACAGATACGCAGTATTTT. This sequence encodes CSAEGPNTDTQYF.

Only one count was recorded for this clonotype. This sequence joins TRBV29-1 and TRBJ2-2, with D possibly being TRBD1 or TRBD2 (5 bases each). This CDR3 is built from 13 residues. The germline V gene encodes CDR1 SQVTM and CDR2 ANQGSEA. V lost 5 bases and J 6 bases, leaving 13 bases between the germline ends. The CDR3 DNA follows: TGCAGCGTTCGAGGGGATTCCGCCGGGGAGCTGTTTTTT. Translating it yields CSVRGDSAGELFF.

The chain uses TRBV10-3 and TRBJ2-5; 12 bases agree with TRBD1. The germline V gene encodes CDR1 ENHRY and CDR2 SYGVKD. The CDR3 length is 15 residues. V dropped 2 bases and J dropped 13; count of bases not matched to a gene: 11. CDR3 amino acids: CAISEPGTGGAGRYF. As DNA, the CDR3 is TGTGCCATCAGTGAGCCAGGGACAGGGGGCGCGGGTAGGTACTTC.

The rearrangement uses TRBV12-3 or TRBV12-4 and TRBJ1-1, with D uncertain. This CDR3 region has 13 residues. Trimming took off 6 bases at V and 1 base at J, with 9 bases between the two ends. Here the CDR3 DNA reads TGTGCCAGCAGGCCCCAGAGGAACACTGAAGCTTTCTTT. Protein: CASRPQRNTEAFF.

The chain uses TRBV7-2 and TRBJ2-5, with TRBD1 as a possible D gene (6 bases). V was cut by 4 bases and J by 9 bases, with 27 bases left in between. Germline assignment: CDR1 SGHTA and CDR2 FQGNSA. The CDR3 loop spans 17 amino acids. CDR3 DNA: TGTGCCAGCAGCTCGAGGGGTGTTGGGGGCCTCAATGTGGCCCAGTACTTC. Residues: CASSSRGVGGLNVAQYF.

The rearrangement joins TRBV2 to TRBJ2-7; D ambiguous. CDR3 length equals 15 residues. V gave up 5 bases and J gave up 3 bases, with 17 bases separating them. The germline V gene has CDR1 SNHLY and CDR2 FYNNEI. The CDR3 region has the DNA TGTGCCAGCAGTACCCGCGTTGGGTACGACTACGAGCAGTACTTC. As protein: CASSTRVGYDYEQYF.

In its sample, this clonotype was seen once. A read error may produce the germline difference seen at one junction end. The gene calls are TRBV27 and TRBJ1-2; TRBD1 agrees at 8 bases. The CDR3 covers 18 residues. Germline V lookup: CDR1 MNHEY, CDR2 SMNVEV (reference sequence). The chain's CDR3 is CACSLLAQGATAYYGYTF. DNA for the CDR3: TGTGCCTGCAGTTTATTGGCTCAGGGGGCTACGGCTTACTATGGCTACACCTTC.

The V call is TRBV20-1, the J call TRBJ2-1; tentative D call: TRBD2 (5 bases). The CDR3 contains 16 residues. From germline, CDR1 is DFQATT and CDR2 SNEGSKA (reference sequence). V was shortened by 0 bases and J by 7 bases, with 19 bases between the two germline ends. The CDR3: CSARDSGKGDGNEQFF. Here the CDR3 DNA reads TGCAGTGCTAGAGATTCCGGGAAGGGCGACGGAAATGAGCAGTTCTTC.

Regarding this clonotype: A much larger clone lies a single base off, so this may be a read error. V usage is TRBV4-1 and J usage is TRBJ2-1, with D unclear. Deletions cut 1 base from V and 13 bases from J, with 17 bases between. The V gene's germline CDR1 is MGHRA and CDR2 YSYEKL. The CDR3 contains 14 residues. The CDR3 DNA reads as TGCGCCAGCAGCCAAGTGGGCGGAAAAGAGACCCAGTTCTTC. Its protein is CASSQVGGKETQFF.

Ten or more counts support this clonotype. The genes are TRBV7-9 and TRBJ2-4, with TRBD2 as a possible D gene (6 bases). The CDR3 is 13 amino acids. Trimming shortened V by 3 bases and J by 13 bases, and 16 bases separated the two germline ends. Germline-derived CDR1 and CDR2 are SEHNR and FQNEAQ (reference sequence). This CDR3 reads CASSFEDTAGQYF. The CDR3 DNA reads TGTGCCAGCAGCTTCGAGGACACCGCGGGGCAGTACTTC.

This clonotype was counted between two and nine times. The rearrangement links TRBV10-3 to TRBJ2-5; TRBD1 might be the D (6 bases). The CDR3 is made up of 14 amino acids. The germline V gene encodes CDR1 ENHRY and CDR2 SYGVKD. Trimming shortened V by 5 bases and J by 1 base, and 11 bases separated the two germline ends. In DNA form, the CDR3 reads TGTGCCATCAGTCCCGGACAGACCCAAGAGACCCAGTACTTC. This codes for CAISPGQTQETQYF.